The 11 T cell receptor beta chains below come from one sample, sequenced in a study of OX40 agonist ivuxolimab in advanced cancers. Method: immunoSEQ multiplex PCR; TCRdb's copy keeps in-frame clones and lacks some. Among some 50,000 clones listed, roughly 80% were seen once. The sequenced sample was CD4+ or CD8+ T cells sorted from blood, obtained in a trial of the OX40 agonist ivuxolimab. These receptors originate from an adult with an advanced solid tumor such as melanoma, head and neck, liver or kidney cancer.

The CDR3 region is CASKKALAGHEQYF. CDR3 in DNA: TGTGCCAGCAAGAAGGCGCTAGCGGGGCACGAGCAGTACTTC. The chain joins TRBV21-1 to TRBJ2-7; the D call of TRBD2 is as the table states it, not checked on the DNA. TRBV21-1 has pseudogene status. The CDR3 loop spans 14 amino acids.

This clone was seen just once. V and J are TRBV30 and TRBJ2-5, with TRBD1 identical over 11 bases. Germline CDR1 is GTSNPN and CDR2 is SVGIG (reference sequence). Trimming cost V 5 bases and J 5 bases; bases outside gene matches: 13. The CDR3 length is 16 residues. The CDR3 nucleotides are TGTGCCTGGCGGATAAACGGGGGACAGGGGGACGAGACCCAGTACTTC. Translation: CAWRINGGQGDETQYF.

The V call is TRBV29-1, the J call TRBJ2-2, with 11 nucleotides matching TRBD1. Germline V gene lookup returns CDR1 SQVTM and CDR2 ANQGSEA. V trimming: 4 bases; J trimming: 5 bases; junction bases outside the gene matches: 3. This CDR3 contains 14 residues. CDR3 protein: CSVVGTGGTGELFF. In DNA form, the CDR3 reads TGCAGCGTTGTCGGGACAGGGGGGACCGGGGAGCTGTTTTTT.

The V gene is TRBV6-5, the J gene TRBJ1-5; D might be TRBD1 (5 bases). The CDR3 is 13 amino acids. Germline V lookup: CDR1 MNHEY, CDR2 SVGAGI. V was pared by 2 bases and J by 7 bases, with 9 bases between. The CDR3 region is CASSYVEGQPQHF. In DNA, the CDR3 is TGTGCCAGCAGTTACGTCGAGGGGCAGCCCCAGCATTTT.

The rearrangement links TRBV20-1 to TRBJ2-1; D ambiguous. The CDR3 length is 10 residues. Between the trimmed V and J ends, which lost 5 bases and 3 bases, there was a span of 2 bases. Germline lookup yields CDR1 DFQATT and CDR2 SNEGSKA (reference sequence). As DNA, the CDR3 is TGCAGTGCTTTCTACAATGAGCAGTTCTTC. This codes for CSAFYNEQFF.

V and J are TRBV30 and TRBJ1-4, with D possibly TRBD1 on 6 matching bases. Germline-derived CDR1 and CDR2 are GTSNPN and SVGIG (reference sequence). The length of the CDR3 is 14 residues. Trimming left V 2 bases short and J 5 bases short, with 12 bases between. CDR3 loop: CAWSPGQGNEKLFF. The CDR3 DNA is TGTGCCTGGAGTCCCGGGCAGGGGAATGAAAAACTGTTTTTT.

This chain links TRBV7-2 with TRBJ2-7, with D possibly matching TRBD1 (5 bases). The CDR3 runs 14 residues. Germline CDR1 and CDR2: SGHTA and FQGNSA. The ends were cut back, 5 bases at V and 2 bases at J, with 13 bases in the middle. This CDR3 reads CASSRQGTTYEQYF. CDR3 DNA sequence: TGTGCCAGCAGCCGGCAGGGAACGACCTACGAGCAGTACTTC.

CDR3 DNA sequence: TGCGCCAGCAGCTTTTGGGGGAGAGGATCCGCGAACACCGGGGAGCTGTTTTTT. This translates into CASSFWGRGSANTGELFF. J is TRBJ2-2 and V is TRBV5-1; the D gene could be TRBD1 or TRBD2 (5 bases each). Germline CDR1 reads SGHRS; CDR2 reads YFSETQ. V lost 2 bases, J lost 0 bases, and 17 bases lay in between. CDR3 length: 18 residues. The variable domain in full, completed from reference TRBV5-1 and TRBJ2-2, reads KAGVTQTPRYLIKTRGQQVTLSCSPISGHRSVSWYQQTPGQGLQFLFEYFSETQRNKGNFPGRFSGRQFSNSRSEMNVSTLELGDSALYLCASSFWGRGSANTGELFFGEGSRLTVL.

In its sample, this clone ranks as medium-sized. One junction end does not reproduce the germline sequence, and a read error may be involved. This chain links TRBV7-7 with TRBJ2-5, with D possibly being TRBD1 or TRBD2 (5 bases each). Germline lookup yields CDR1 SSHAT and CDR2 FNYEAQ (reference sequence). This CDR3 region has 14 residues. CDR3 bases: TGTGCTAGCAGCCAAACAGGAGAGGGAGAGACCCAGTACTTC. The encoded protein is CASSQTGEGETQYF.

Only one count was recorded for this clone. V usage is TRBV4-2 and J usage is TRBJ2-7; 9 nucleotides line up with TRBD1. Germline values: CDR1 LGHNA, CDR2 YNFKEQ. CDR3 size: 16 residues. V was pared by 1 base and J by 1 base, with 5 bases of the junction left unmatched. The CDR3 DNA reads as TGTGCCAGCAGCCAAGCCGGGACAGGGAATTCCTACGAGCAGTACTTC. Its translation: CASSQAGTGNSYEQYF.

The genes are TRBV7-9 and TRBJ2-5; no firm D call. Germline V CDR1 and CDR2: SEHNR, FQNEAQ (reference sequence). Trimming took 5 bases from V and 2 from J, leaving 18 bases between them. CDR3 size: 16 residues. The CDR3 coding sequence is TGTGCCAGCAGCCCCGGTGTTATTAGTTCTCAAGAGACCCAGTACTTC. Its protein is CASSPGVISSQETQYF.